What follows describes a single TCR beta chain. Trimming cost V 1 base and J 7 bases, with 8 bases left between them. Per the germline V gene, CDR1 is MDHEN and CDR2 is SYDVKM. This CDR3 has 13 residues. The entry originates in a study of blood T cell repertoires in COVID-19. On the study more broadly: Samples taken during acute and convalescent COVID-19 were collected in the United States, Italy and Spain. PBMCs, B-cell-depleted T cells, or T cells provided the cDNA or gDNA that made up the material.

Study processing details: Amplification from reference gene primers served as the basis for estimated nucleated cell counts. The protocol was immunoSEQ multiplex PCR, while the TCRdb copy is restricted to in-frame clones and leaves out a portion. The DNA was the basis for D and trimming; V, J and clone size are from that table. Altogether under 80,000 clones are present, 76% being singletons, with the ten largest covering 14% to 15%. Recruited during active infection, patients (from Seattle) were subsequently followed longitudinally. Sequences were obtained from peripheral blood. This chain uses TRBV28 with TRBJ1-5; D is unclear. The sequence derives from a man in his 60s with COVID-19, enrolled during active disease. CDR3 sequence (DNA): TGTGCCAGCAGTTTATCAGCGTCCCAGCCCCAGCATTTT. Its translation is CASSLSASQPQHF.